This T cell receptor (beta chain) was sequenced for a study of blood T cell repertoires in COVID-19. This CDR3 spans 20 amino acids. Germline lookup yields CDR1 SGHVS and CDR2 FNYEAQ. V shed 0 bases, J shed 4 bases, and the junction held 12 bases outside the gene matches. Here immunoSEQ multiplex PCR was the method, and the copy in TCRdb shows in-frame clones only, minus some. Here the sample spans 150,000 to 200,000 clones, 80% to 90% being singletons. The sample was PBMCs or T cells enriched from blood (not recorded which). The sequence was obtained from a man aged 35-49 years who had recovered from COVID-19. The chain recombines TRBV7-6 with TRBJ2-1; 13 positions match TRBD2. Here the CDR3 reads CASSLAPLPTSGRLYNEQFF. CDR3 DNA sequence: TGTGCCAGCAGCTTAGCGCCACTCCCGACTAGCGGGAGGCTTTACAATGAGCAGTTCTTC.